What follows are 9 T cell receptor beta chains derived from one specimen sequenced in a study of Tregs in tolerant kidney transplant recipients. The repertoire was sequenced with immunoSEQ multiplex PCR; TCRdb's copy has only in-frame clones and lacks some. The table has around 50,000 clones, around 88% seen once. Specimen: CD4+ T cells from blood. The receptors shown here come from a human donor in good health.

By proportion, this clone is medium-sized. This sequence joins TRBV2 and TRBJ1-2, with D possibly TRBD1 on 5 matching bases. Between the trimmed V and J ends, which lost 7 bases and 6 bases, there was a span of 15 bases. The germline CDR1 and CDR2 sequences are SNHLY and FYNNEI. CDR3 length: 13 amino acids. CDR3 loop: CASKEGSSDGYTF. The CDR3 nucleotides are TGTGCCAGCAAGGAGGGGTCGTCCGATGGCTACACCTTC.

This chain links TRBV6-6 with TRBJ2-6; 7 bases align to TRBD2. Germline CDR1 is MNHNY and CDR2 is SVGAGI (reference sequence). Trimming cost V 7 bases and J 0 bases; bases outside gene matches: 6. The CDR3 consists of 16 residues. CDR3 DNA: TGTGCCAGCAATCCTTGGGGGGGCTCTGGGGCCAACGTCCTGACTTTC. Protein product: CASNPWGGSGANVLTF.

This sequence joins TRBV7-2 and TRBJ1-2; D ambiguous. This CDR3 contains 14 residues. V lost 5 bases, J lost 4 bases, and 14 bases lay in between. Germline-derived CDR1 and CDR2 are SGHTA and FQGNSA. The CDR3 nucleotides read TGTGCCAGCAGCCACTTGGAAGAATTCTATGGCTACACCTTC. This translates into CASSHLEEFYGYTF. Full variable domain (missing parts from reference TRBV7-2 and TRBJ1-2): GAGVSQSPSNKVTEKGKDVELRCDPISGHTALYWYRQSLGQGLEFLIYFQGNSAPDKSGLPSDRFSAERTGGSVSTLTIQRTQQEDSAVYLCASSHLEEFYGYTFGSGTRLTVV.

The chain joins TRBV5-4 to TRBJ2-3, with TRBD2 matching over 11 bases. V shed 4 bases and J 1 base; nucleotides not matched to a gene: 8. The CDR3 is made up of 17 amino acids. In germline, CDR1 is SGHNT, CDR2 YYREEE (reference sequence). The CDR3 DNA reads TGTGCCAGCAGCCGTCCTACTAGCGGGGGAGGCACAGATACGCAGTATTTT. Its protein product is CASSRPTSGGGTDTQYF.

V gene TRBV4-3 combines with J gene TRBJ1-2; 10 bases agree with TRBD1. In germline, CDR1 is LGHNA, CDR2 YSLEER. Germline trimming cut 0 bases from V and 6 bases from J; bases unmatched to any gene: 19. The CDR3 is made up of 20 amino acids. This chain's CDR3 is CASSQDFRPGQGSYRDGYTF. CDR3 DNA sequence: TGCGCCAGCAGCCAAGATTTTCGCCCGGGACAGGGGTCGTACCGCGATGGCTACACCTTC.

The chain combines TRBV7-2 with TRBJ2-5; TRBD2 aligns across 8 bases. Per the germline V gene, CDR1 is SGHTA and CDR2 is FQGNSA. The CDR3 has 18 amino acids. V shed 0 bases, J shed 5 bases, and the junction held 14 bases outside the gene matches. This CDR3 reads CASSLARGAGRARETQYF. The CDR3 nucleotides read TGTGCCAGCAGCTTAGCGCGGGGCGCCGGGAGGGCCAGGGAGACCCAGTACTTC.

The J gene is TRBJ2-7, the V gene TRBV29-1; a possible D gene is TRBD2 (7 bases). V shed 7 bases and J shed 4 bases, with 17 bases lying between them. The length of the CDR3 is 13 residues. CDR1 is SQVTM, CDR2 ANQGSEA, per germline. The CDR3 DNA is TGCAGCGCCTTAAGCGGGACAAAATACGAGCAGTACTTC. Translated: CSALSGTKYEQYF.

The CDR3 loop is CASSPSVTGGLETQYF. The CDR3 DNA follows: TGCGCCAGCAGCCCTTCCGTGACAGGGGGCCTCGAGACCCAGTACTTC. The V call is TRBV4-1, the J call TRBJ2-5, with 10 bases aligning to TRBD1. V dropped 4 bases and J dropped 5; count of bases not matched to a gene: 10. CDR3 length: 16 residues. CDR1 is MGHRA, CDR2 YSYEKL, per germline.

This sequence joins TRBV6-1 and TRBJ1-1; tentatively, D is TRBD1 (5 bases). Between the trimmed V and J ends, which lost 3 bases and 0 bases, there was a span of 11 bases. The CDR3 loop spans 15 amino acids. The germline gives CDR1 MNHNS, CDR2 SASEGT. In DNA, the CDR3 is TGTGCCAGCAGTGATAGAGGGGTAGTGAACACTGAAGCTTTCTTT. This codes for CASSDRGVVNTEAFF.